The source of this T cell receptor beta chain is a study of T-cell reconstitution after alpha-beta-depleted transplantation in children. Study-wide results and caveats: Roughly two months post-transplant, alpha-beta T cells reportedly originated from several hundred graft clones that had expanded. Surviving recipient T cells and thymic progenitors accounted for the high day-60 TCRbeta diversity observed in some patients. One year post-transplant, T-cell counts and diversity were largely derived from T cells produced anew.

The CDR3 contains 14 residues. Unmatched junction bases numbered 5, after V lost 2 bases and J lost 6 bases. Germline CDR1 and CDR2: SEHNR and FQNEAQ (reference sequence). The sample holds many counts of this clonotype. Its antigen is not identified. Molecular barcoding with unique molecular identifiers was used for the TCRbeta library. A single record per CDR3 protein comes from TCRdb applying MiXCR to the PCR reads. In the table there are 700,000 or so distinct CDR3 sequences, around 14% of which are singletons. The chain couples TRBV7-9 to TRBJ2-3, with TRBD2 matching 7 bases. The sequenced sample was PBMCs, obtained before TCRalphabeta/CD19-depleted stem cell transplant. This sequence originates from a girl aged 2-15 years with congenital amegakaryocytic thrombocytopenia, due to receive a stem cell transplant. This chain's CDR3 is CASSLKGREDTQYF. Here the CDR3 DNA reads TGTGCCAGCAGCTTAAAGGGGAGGGAGGATACGCAGTATTTT.